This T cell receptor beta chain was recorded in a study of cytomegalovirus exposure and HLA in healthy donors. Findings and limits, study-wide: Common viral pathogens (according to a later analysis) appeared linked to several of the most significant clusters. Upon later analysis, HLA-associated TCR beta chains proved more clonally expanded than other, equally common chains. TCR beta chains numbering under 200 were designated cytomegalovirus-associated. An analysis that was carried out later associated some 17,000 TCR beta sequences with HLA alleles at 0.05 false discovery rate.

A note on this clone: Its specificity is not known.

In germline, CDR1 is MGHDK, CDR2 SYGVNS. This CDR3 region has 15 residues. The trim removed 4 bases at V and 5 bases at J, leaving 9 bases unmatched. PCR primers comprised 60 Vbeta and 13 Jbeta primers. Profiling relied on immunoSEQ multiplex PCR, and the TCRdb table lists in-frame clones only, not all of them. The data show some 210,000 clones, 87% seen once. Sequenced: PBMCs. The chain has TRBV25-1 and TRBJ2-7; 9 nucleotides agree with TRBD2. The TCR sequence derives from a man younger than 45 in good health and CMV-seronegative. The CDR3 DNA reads TGTGCCAGCAGTGTGCGGGAGGGGGCTTTGAACGAGCAGTACTTC. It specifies CASSVREGALNEQYF.